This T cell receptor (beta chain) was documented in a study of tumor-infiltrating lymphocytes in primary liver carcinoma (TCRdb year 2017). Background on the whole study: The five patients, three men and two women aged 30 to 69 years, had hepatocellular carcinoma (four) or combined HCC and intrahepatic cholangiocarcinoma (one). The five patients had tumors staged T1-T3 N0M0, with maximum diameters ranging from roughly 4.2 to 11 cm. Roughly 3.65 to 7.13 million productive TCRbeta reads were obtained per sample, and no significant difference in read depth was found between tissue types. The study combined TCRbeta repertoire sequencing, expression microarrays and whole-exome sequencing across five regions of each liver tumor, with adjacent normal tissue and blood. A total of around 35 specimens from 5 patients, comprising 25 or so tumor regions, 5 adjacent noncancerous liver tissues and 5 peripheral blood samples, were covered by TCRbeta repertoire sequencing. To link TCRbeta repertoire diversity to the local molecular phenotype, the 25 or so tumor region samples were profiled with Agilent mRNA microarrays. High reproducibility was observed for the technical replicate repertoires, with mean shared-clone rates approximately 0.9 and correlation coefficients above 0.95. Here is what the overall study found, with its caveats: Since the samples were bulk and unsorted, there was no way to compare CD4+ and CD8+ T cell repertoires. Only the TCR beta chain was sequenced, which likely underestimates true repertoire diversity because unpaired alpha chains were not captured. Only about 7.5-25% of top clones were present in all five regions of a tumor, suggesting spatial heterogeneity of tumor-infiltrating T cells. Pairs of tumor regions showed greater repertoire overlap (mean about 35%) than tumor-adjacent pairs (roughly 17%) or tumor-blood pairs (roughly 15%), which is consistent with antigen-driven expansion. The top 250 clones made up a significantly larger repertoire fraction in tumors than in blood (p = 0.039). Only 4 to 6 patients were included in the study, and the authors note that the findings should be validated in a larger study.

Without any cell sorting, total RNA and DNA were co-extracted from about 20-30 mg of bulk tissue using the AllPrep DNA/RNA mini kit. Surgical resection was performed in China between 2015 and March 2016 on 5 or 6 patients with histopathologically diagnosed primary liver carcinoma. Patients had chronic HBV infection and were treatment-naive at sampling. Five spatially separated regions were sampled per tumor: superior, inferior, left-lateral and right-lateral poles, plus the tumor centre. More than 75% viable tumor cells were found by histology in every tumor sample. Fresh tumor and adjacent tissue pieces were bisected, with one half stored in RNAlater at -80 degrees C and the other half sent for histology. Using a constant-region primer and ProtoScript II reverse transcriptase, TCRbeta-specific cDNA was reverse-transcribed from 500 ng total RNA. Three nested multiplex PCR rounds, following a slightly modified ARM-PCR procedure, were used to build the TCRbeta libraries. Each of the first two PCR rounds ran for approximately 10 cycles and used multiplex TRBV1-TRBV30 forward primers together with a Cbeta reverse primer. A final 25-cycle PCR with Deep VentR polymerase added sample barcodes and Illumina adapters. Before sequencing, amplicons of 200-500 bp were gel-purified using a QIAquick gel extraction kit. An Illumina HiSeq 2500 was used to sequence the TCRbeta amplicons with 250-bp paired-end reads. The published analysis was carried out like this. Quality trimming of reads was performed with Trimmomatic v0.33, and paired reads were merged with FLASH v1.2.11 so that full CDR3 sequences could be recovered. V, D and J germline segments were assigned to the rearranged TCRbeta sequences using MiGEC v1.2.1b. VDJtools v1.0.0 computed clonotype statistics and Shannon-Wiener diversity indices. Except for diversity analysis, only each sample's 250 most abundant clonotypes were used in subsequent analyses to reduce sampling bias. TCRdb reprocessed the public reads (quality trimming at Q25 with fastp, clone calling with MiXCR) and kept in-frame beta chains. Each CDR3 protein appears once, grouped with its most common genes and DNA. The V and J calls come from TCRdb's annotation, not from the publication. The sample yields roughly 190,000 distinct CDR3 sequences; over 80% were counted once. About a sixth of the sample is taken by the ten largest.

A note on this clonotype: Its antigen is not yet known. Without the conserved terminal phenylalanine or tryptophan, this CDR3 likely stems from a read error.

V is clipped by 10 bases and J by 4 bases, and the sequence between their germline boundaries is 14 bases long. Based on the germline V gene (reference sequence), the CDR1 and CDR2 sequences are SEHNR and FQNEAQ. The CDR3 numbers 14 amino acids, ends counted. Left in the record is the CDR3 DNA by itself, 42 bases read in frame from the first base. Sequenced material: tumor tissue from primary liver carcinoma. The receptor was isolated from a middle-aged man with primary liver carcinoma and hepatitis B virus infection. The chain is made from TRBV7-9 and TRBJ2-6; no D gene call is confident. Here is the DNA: TGTGCCAACAGTTTCGCGTCAGGGGCCAACGTCCTGACTATC. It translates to CANSFASGANVLTI.